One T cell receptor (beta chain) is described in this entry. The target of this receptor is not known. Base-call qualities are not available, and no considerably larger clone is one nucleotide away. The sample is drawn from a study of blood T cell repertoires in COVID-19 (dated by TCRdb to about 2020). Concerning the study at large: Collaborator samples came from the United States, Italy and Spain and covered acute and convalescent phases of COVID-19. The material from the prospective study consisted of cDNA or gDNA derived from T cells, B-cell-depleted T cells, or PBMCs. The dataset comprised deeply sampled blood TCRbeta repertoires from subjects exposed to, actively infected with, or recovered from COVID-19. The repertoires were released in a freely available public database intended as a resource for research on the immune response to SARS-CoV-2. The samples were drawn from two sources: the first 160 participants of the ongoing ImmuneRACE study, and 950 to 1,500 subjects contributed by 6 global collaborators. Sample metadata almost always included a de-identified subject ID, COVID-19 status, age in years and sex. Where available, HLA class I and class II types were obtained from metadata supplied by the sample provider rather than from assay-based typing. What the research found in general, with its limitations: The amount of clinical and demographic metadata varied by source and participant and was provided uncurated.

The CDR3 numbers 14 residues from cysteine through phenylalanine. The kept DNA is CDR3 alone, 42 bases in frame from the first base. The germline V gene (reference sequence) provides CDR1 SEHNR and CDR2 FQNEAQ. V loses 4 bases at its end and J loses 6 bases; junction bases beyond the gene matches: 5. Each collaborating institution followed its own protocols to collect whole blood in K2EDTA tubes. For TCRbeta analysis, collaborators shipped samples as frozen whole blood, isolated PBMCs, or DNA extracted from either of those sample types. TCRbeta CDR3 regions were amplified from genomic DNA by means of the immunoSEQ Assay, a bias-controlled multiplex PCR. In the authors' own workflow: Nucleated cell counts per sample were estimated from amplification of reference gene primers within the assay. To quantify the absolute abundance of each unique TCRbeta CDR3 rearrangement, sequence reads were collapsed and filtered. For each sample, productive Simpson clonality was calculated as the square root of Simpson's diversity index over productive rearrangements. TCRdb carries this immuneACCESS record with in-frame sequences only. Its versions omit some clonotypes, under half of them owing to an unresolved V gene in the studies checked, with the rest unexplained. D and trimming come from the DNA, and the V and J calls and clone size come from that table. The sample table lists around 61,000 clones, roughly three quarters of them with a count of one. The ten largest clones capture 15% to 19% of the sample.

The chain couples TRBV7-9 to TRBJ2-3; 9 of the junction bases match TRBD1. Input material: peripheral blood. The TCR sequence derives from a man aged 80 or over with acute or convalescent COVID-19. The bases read TGTGCCAGCAGCTCAAGGACAGGGGACGATACGCAGTATTTT. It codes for CASSSRTGDDTQYF.